The 9 T cell receptor beta chains below were found in one sample sequenced in a study of T cells in Graves' hyperthyroidism and ophthalmopathy (dated by TCRdb to about 2019). Library creation used multiplex PCR. TCRdb names Illumina HiSeq 2000 as the instrument used. The TCR beta CDR3 regions were amplified from the RNA transcripts. A first-round RT-PCR of the TCR CDR3 used the HTBI primer set with the Qiagen OneStep RT-PCR kit. TCRdb passed the public sequencing reads through fastp at Q25 and MiXCR, retaining productive beta sequences. Identical CDR3 protein sequences are pooled into one entry, listed with their most common genes and DNA. Within this sample are hundreds of thousands of distinct CDR3 sequences, with 15% to 20% of them counted one time only. Over 45% of the sample comes from the top ten. Sample: blood. These receptors came from a middle-aged man with Graves' ophthalmopathy.

This chain links TRBV24-1 with TRBJ2-1, with D perhaps TRBD1 or TRBD2 (5 bases each). Trimming took off 9 bases at V and 5 bases at J, with 7 bases between the two ends. The germline CDR1 and CDR2 sequences are KGHDR and SFDVKD. The CDR3 totals 11 residues. The CDR3: CATGGNNEQFF. CDR3 in DNA: TGTGCCACCGGGGGTAACAATGAGCAGTTCTTC.

The chain links TRBV15 to TRBJ2-2, with 8 positions matching TRBD2. CDR1 LNHNV and CDR2 YYDKDF come from the germline V gene (reference sequence). V was clipped by 0 bases and J by 5 bases; unmatched bases: 2. The CDR3 covers 15 residues. CDR3 nucleotides: TGTGCCACCAGCAGAGAGGGACTAGGGACCGGGGAGCTGTTTTTT. Translation gives CATSREGLGTGELFF.

This clonotype was detected once. Relative to the germline gene, one junction end is altered; a read error may explain this. V gene TRBV7-6 combines with J gene TRBJ1-5, with 8 bases aligning to TRBD1. Germline V lookup: CDR1 SGHVS, CDR2 FNYEAQ. This CDR3 has 18 residues. CDR3 sequence: CASSSRGQGWWGKQPQHF. The CDR3 DNA reads TGTGCCAGCAGCTCCAGAGGACAGGGATGGTGGGGCAAACAGCCCCAGCATTTT.

This clonotype was counted ten times or more. The V and J genes are TRBV28 and TRBJ2-7; no definite D call. V was pared by 6 bases and J by 0 bases, with 18 bases between. The CDR3 length is 16 residues. Germline CDR1 MDHEN, CDR2 SYDVKM. The CDR3 sequence is CASSPSTSFSSYEQYF. The CDR3 DNA reads as TGTGCCAGCAGCCCCTCCACCAGTTTCAGCTCCTACGAGCAGTACTTC.

This clonotype was observed many times. The genes are TRBV3-1 and TRBJ2-3; the match to TRBD2 covers 7 bases. The V and J ends lost 2 bases and 6 bases, in that order; junction bases with no gene match: 5. The germline V gene encodes CDR1 LGHDT and CDR2 YNNKEL (reference sequence). This CDR3 comprises 14 residues. This CDR3 reads CASSQSTSSDTQYF. CDR3 DNA: TGTGCCAGCAGCCAATCGACTAGCTCCGATACGCAGTATTTT.

This clonotype was recorded many times. The chain joins TRBV12-3 or TRBV12-4 to TRBJ2-7, with 7 bases fitting TRBD1. The junction had 8 bases not matched to a gene; V was cut back by 5 bases and J by 4 bases. This CDR3 is built from 14 residues. The DNA of the CDR3 is TGTGCCAGCAGTCTGCAGGGGGTTGCATACGAGCAGTACTTC. Translation gives CASSLQGVAYEQYF.

This clonotype came up many times. The V call is TRBV7-6, the J call TRBJ2-1, with D perhaps TRBD1 (5 bases). The CDR3 sequence is 14 residues long. CDR1 and CDR2 (germline): SGHVS, FNYEAQ. Deletions cut 0 bases from V and 6 bases from J, with 9 bases between. CDR3 protein: CASSLAAGRNEQFF. The CDR3 DNA is TGTGCCAGCAGCTTAGCGGCAGGGCGCAATGAGCAGTTCTTC.

In its sample, this clonotype was seen many times. The J gene is TRBJ2-1, the V gene TRBV28; TRBD2 matches 7 bases. Losses at the gene ends were 6 bases for V and 8 bases for J; bases not matched to a gene: 16. CDR3 size: 16 residues. The V gene's germline CDR1 is MDHEN and CDR2 SYDVKM. The DNA of the CDR3 is TGTGCCAGCAGATCCCCTAGCGGAGCTTCAAGGGATGAGCAGTTCTTC. This codes for CASRSPSGASRDEQFF.

At least ten counts were recorded for this clonotype. This chain connects TRBV6-1 to TRBJ2-1, with D perhaps given as TRBD1 or TRBD2 (5 bases each). The CDR3 is 19 residues long. Germline CDR1 reads MNHNS; CDR2 reads SASEGT. The ends were cut back, 3 bases at V and 9 bases at J, with 30 bases in the middle. CDR3 region: CASSERLGTLFGTILEQFF. CDR3 nucleotide sequence: TGTGCCAGCAGTGAGAGGCTAGGGACCTTGTTTGGAACTATTCTTGAGCAGTTCTTC.